This is a list of T cell receptor beta chains from one sample in a study of regulatory T cells in long-lasting Graves disease. TCRdb reanalysed the multiplex PCR reads using MiXCR and keeps one entry per CDR3 protein. The sample has approximately 460,000 distinct CDR3 sequences; about 17% are singletons. The same data also went into a second study, on T cells in Graves' hyperthyroidism and ophthalmopathy.

This material consisted of peripheral blood mononuclear cells (PBMCs), taken at new diagnosis, from a patient treated with antithyroid drugs. All receptors come from a woman aged 30 to 39 with Graves disease. Both conserved end residues are part of each CDR3. D genes are given only for firm matches. The size field is filled for only some rows; it gives once, few, many or a size class.

TRBJ1-1 | many | TRBV27 | TRBD1 | TGTGCCAGCAGTTCCCTAGGGACAGGGACAGGGAACACTGAAGCTTTCTTT | CASSSLGTGTGNTEAFF
TRBJ1-2 | few | TRBV10-3 | TRBD1 | TGTGCCATCAGTGATACAGGGGGCGACTATGGCTACACCTTC | CAISDTGGDYGYTF
TRBJ2-1 | many | TRBV11-2 | TRBD1 | TGTGCCAGCAGCTTAGATCCTAGGGCAGGGGGCAAGCACAATGAGCAGTTCTTC | CASSLDPRAGGKHNEQFF
TRBJ1-1 | many | TRBV6-5 | NA | TGTGCCAGCAGTTACCCCCAAGGGCAGGGCCCGGAAGCTTTCTTT | CASSYPQGQGPEAFF
TRBJ2-7 | many | TRBV27 | NA | TGTGCCAGCACCCAAACCTACGAGCAGTACTTC | CASTQTYEQYF
TRBJ1-1 | few | TRBV19 | NA | TGTGCCAGTAGTAACGAAGAGAACACTGAAGCTTTCTTT | CASSNEENTEAFF
TRBJ2-3 | many | TRBV28 | TRBD1 | TGTGCCAGCAGTTCAGGGGGCGAGGGGACAGATACGCAGTATTTT | CASSSGGEGTDTQYF
TRBJ1-4 | NA | TRBV6-2/TRBV6-3 | TRBD1 | TGTGCCAGCCAGGGACAGGATGATGAAAAACTGTTTTTT | CASQGQDDEKLFF
TRBJ2-1 | many | TRBV25-1 | NA | TGTGCCAGCAGTGAAGACTTGGCGGGAAGCTCCTACAATGAGCAGTTCTTC | CASSEDLAGSSYNEQFF
TRBJ1-1 | many | TRBV30 | NA | TGTGCCTGGAGTGTGAGGGGGGGGAACACTGAAGCTTTCTTT | CAWSVRGGNTEAFF
TRBJ2-1 | many | TRBV6-1 | NA | TGTGCCAGCAGCCCAGACAATGAGCAGTTCTTC | CASSPDNEQFF
TRBJ2-7 | few | TRBV4-1 | NA | TGCGCCAGCAGCCAAGAATATGGAGGGGCGAACGAGCAGTACTTC | CASSQEYGGANEQYF
TRBJ2-1 | NA | TRBV4-1 | NA | TGCGCCAGCAGCCAGCCCCAGGTAGGACCAAGTGAGCAGTTCTTC | CASSQPQVGPSEQFF
TRBJ2-7 | few | TRBV27 | NA | TGTGCCAGCAGTTTTTCGTCTGCCTTCGAGCAGTACTTC | CASSFSSAFEQYF
TRBJ2-1 | NA | TRBV24-1 | TRBD1 | TGTGCCACCAGTGCCCCCCCGGGACAGGGGGCCCACAATGAGCAGTTCTTC | CATSAPPGQGAHNEQFF
TRBJ1-4 | many | TRBV6-2/TRBV6-3 | NA | TGTGCCAGCACTCCACCGGGACTCCGAAATGAAAAACTGTTTTTT | CASTPPGLRNEKLFF
TRBJ2-3 | many | TRBV9 | TRBD1 | TGTGCCAGCAGCGTAGCAGAAGACAGGGGCTGGGCAGATACGCAGTATTTT | CASSVAEDRGWADTQYF
TRBJ1-6 | few | TRBV27 | NA | TGTGCCAGCAGTTCCCGGACGGATTTCACCCTCCACTTT | CASSSRTDFTLHF
TRBJ1-6 | many | TRBV27 | NA | TGTGCCAGCAGTTCTGTAGGACAATATAATTCACCCCTCCACTTT | CASSSVGQYNSPLHF
TRBJ1-5 | many | TRBV20-1 | NA | TGCAGTGCTAGACGCCGTTATAGCAATCAGCCCCAGCATTTT | CSARRRYSNQPQHF
TRBJ2-4 | many | TRBV2 | NA | TGTGCCAGCAGTGATCCCCCCGACAGATCCAAAAACATTCAGTACTTC | CASSDPPDRSKNIQYF
TRBJ2-7 | many | TRBV28 | NA | TGTGCCAGCAGCAACTTGGGGTGGTACGAGCAGTACTTC | CASSNLGWYEQYF
TRBJ1-1 | many | TRBV28 | TRBD1 | TGTGCCAGCAGTTTATCCGGGACAGGGGGCGAGAACACTGAAGCTTTCTTT | CASSLSGTGGENTEAFF
TRBJ2-3 | NA | TRBV15 | NA | TGTGCCACCAGCAATGACTACACCACAGATACGCAGTATTTT | CATSNDYTTDTQYF
TRBJ2-3 | many | TRBV3-1 | NA | TGTGCCAGCAGCCAAGCGACTAACCCAGATACGCAGTATTTT | CASSQATNPDTQYF
TRBJ2-7 | few | TRBV6-2/TRBV6-3 | NA | TGTGCCAGCAGTGGGGGGAGTAGGGCCGCAACCTACGAGCAGTACTTC | CASSGGSRAATYEQYF
TRBJ2-1 | many | TRBV19 | TRBD1 | TGTGCCAGTAGTAACGGACAGGGCTACTACAATGAGCAGTTCTTC | CASSNGQGYYNEQFF
TRBJ1-5 | many | TRBV11-2 | TRBD1 | TGTGCCAGCAGCTCCGGGACAGGGACCTTTTATAGCAATCAGCCCCAGCATTTT | CASSSGTGTFYSNQPQHF